These 9 T cell receptor beta chains originate from one sample sequenced in a study of blood T cell repertoires in COVID-19. Here immunoSEQ multiplex PCR was the method, and the copy in TCRdb shows in-frame clones only, minus some. Counted here are fewer than 150,000 clones, 84% occurring once; the ten biggest clones make up roughly 6.5%. The sample consisted of peripheral blood. The receptors were sampled from a human donor in a cohort sampled during active COVID-19.

The V gene is TRBV7-3, the J gene TRBJ1-2; 10 nucleotides line up with TRBD1. Looked up from germline, CDR1 is SGHTA and CDR2 is FQGTGA. V was pared by 2 bases and J by 7 bases, with 4 bases of the junction left unmatched. This CDR3 has 14 amino acids. The CDR3 DNA reads TGTGCCAGCAGCTTAGAGACAGGGGGCCTTGGCTACACCTTC. It yields the protein CASSLETGGLGYTF.

The chain links TRBV5-1 to TRBJ1-3; D possibly corresponds to TRBD1 (5 bases). The CDR3 totals 14 residues. Germline values: CDR1 SGHRS, CDR2 YFSETQ. Deletions cut 2 bases from V and 5 bases from J, with 11 bases between. The CDR3 loop is CASSLLGHRNTIYF. The CDR3 coding sequence is TGCGCCAGCAGCTTATTAGGACACCGAAACACCATATATTTT.

This clone was seen only once. The V and J genes are TRBV5-1 and TRBJ2-1; 7 bases fit TRBD2. This CDR3 is built from 15 residues. CDR1 and CDR2 (germline): SGHRS, YFSETQ. V shed 0 bases, J shed 3 bases, and the junction held 3 bases outside the gene matches. The CDR3 here is CASSLVGEGYNEQFF. CDR3 coding DNA: TGCGCCAGCAGCTTGGTGGGGGAGGGCTACAATGAGCAGTTCTTC.

The chain joins TRBV7-2 to TRBJ1-1; 9 nucleotides line up with TRBD1. Germline CDR1 SGHTA, CDR2 FQGNSA. Germline trimming cut 5 bases from V and 4 bases from J; bases unmatched to any gene: 2. This CDR3 spans 13 amino acids. CDR3 nucleotide sequence: TGTGCCAGCAGCAGGGACAGGGCCACTGAAGCTTTCTTT. Translating gives CASSRDRATEAFF.

The CDR3 loop reads CSASLGQGTYSNQPQHF. The CDR3 coding sequence is TGCAGTGCTAGTCTGGGACAGGGGACCTATAGCAATCAGCCCCAGCATTTT. This chain uses TRBV20-1 with TRBJ1-5, with 10 bases that match TRBD1. This CDR3 contains 17 residues. The V gene's germline CDR1 is DFQATT and CDR2 SNEGSKA (reference sequence). The V segment lost 3 bases and the J segment 0 bases; nucleotides outside the gene matches: 8.

The chain combines TRBV27 with TRBJ2-5; 16 nucleotides agree with TRBD2. Unmatched junction bases numbered 12, after V lost 6 bases and J lost 5 bases. The germline V gene encodes CDR1 MNHEY and CDR2 SMNVEV (reference sequence). There are 18 residues in the CDR3. The CDR3: CASSALPGTSGGAETQYF. The CDR3, as DNA: TGTGCCAGCAGCGCCCTTCCCGGGACTAGCGGGGGGGCGGAGACCCAGTACTTC.

This chain links TRBV12-3 or TRBV12-4 with TRBJ2-3; D possibly corresponds to TRBD2 (5 bases). Trimming took off 7 bases at V and 6 bases at J, with 8 bases between the two ends. The CDR3 has 11 amino acids. The CDR3 here is CASTAADTQYF. As DNA, the CDR3 is TGTGCCAGCACAGCGGCGGATACGCAGTATTTT.

The genes are TRBV6-5 and TRBJ2-7; 9 nucleotides line up with TRBD2. V lost 10 bases and J lost 3; bases outside the gene matches: 7. This CDR3 is 13 amino acids long. Germline V gene sequence: CDR1 MNHEY, CDR2 SVGAGI. CDR3 sequence (DNA): TGTGCCACCAAGCGGGGGGAAAACTACGAGCAGTACTTC. Translating gives CATKRGENYEQYF.

This clone was observed a handful of times. The chain is built from TRBV6-6 and TRBJ1-1; TRBD1 might be the D (5 bases). Germline V gene lookup returns CDR1 MNHNY and CDR2 SVGAGI (reference sequence). This CDR3 spans 15 amino acids. Trimming took 6 bases from V and 8 from J, leaving 22 bases between them. CDR3 protein: CASRPGGSGRLEAFF. CDR3 nucleotide sequence: TGTGCCAGCAGGCCGGGAGGGTCGGGGCGGTTAGAAGCTTTCTTT.